A selection of T cell receptor beta chains follows, all from one sample in a study of metastatic and nonmetastatic thyroid tumors. From the PCR reads, TCRdb re-called clones with MiXCR. The sample carries approximately 35,000 clones, approximately 11% recorded once. Sequenced sample: blood. Every receptor here comes from a female donor with papillary thyroid cancer or a benign thyroid nodule (not recorded which). Some clones in this sample may be carry-over from other donors' samples. The CDR3 runs from the conserved cysteine through the conserved F or W. Each record gives: clone size, D gene, J gene, V gene, CDR3 DNA, CDR3 protein. A D gene is named only where the DNA matches it firmly. The listing skips clone size in some rows; elsewhere it reads once, few, many or a size class.

clone size: many; D gene: -; J gene: TRBJ2-1; V gene: TRBV20-1; CDR3 DNA: TGCAGTGCTACTGAGGGGCACAATGAGCAGTTCTTC; CDR3 protein: CSATEGHNEQFF
clone size: many; D gene: -; J gene: TRBJ2-7; V gene: TRBV5-1; CDR3 DNA: TGCGCCAGCCGGTTCCGGACCGCTTCTTCCTACGAGCAGTACTTC; CDR3 protein: CASRFRTASSYEQYF
clone size: many; D gene: -; J gene: TRBJ2-4; V gene: TRBV30; CDR3 DNA: TGTGCCTGGAGTGTAAGGAGAAGCGGCGCCAAAAACATTCAGTACTTC; CDR3 protein: CAWSVRRSGAKNIQYF
clone size: medium-sized; D gene: -; J gene: TRBJ2-7; V gene: TRBV12-3/TRBV12-4; CDR3 DNA: TGTGCCAGCAGCAAGGAGGGTACCGAGCAGTACTTC; CDR3 protein: CASSKEGTEQYF
clone size: -; D gene: -; J gene: TRBJ1-2; V gene: TRBV19; CDR3 DNA: TGTGCCAGTAGTGATCAACAGGTTATAAGCTATGGCTACACCTTC; CDR3 protein: CASSDQQVISYGYTF
clone size: -; D gene: TRBD2; J gene: TRBJ2-3; V gene: TRBV7-6; CDR3 DNA: TGTGCCAGCAGCTTAGTGGTCGGGGGGGGTTTTAGAGATACGCAGTATTTT; CDR3 protein: CASSLVVGGGFRDTQYF
clone size: many; D gene: TRBD2; J gene: TRBJ2-1; V gene: TRBV7-3; CDR3 DNA: TGTGCCAGCAGCCCCGGACTAGCGGGAAGGAATGAGCAGTTCTTC; CDR3 protein: CASSPGLAGRNEQFF
clone size: many; D gene: -; J gene: TRBJ2-5; V gene: TRBV29-1; CDR3 DNA: TGCAGCGTTGTAATCTCGGGGGAGACCCAGTACTTC; CDR3 protein: CSVVISGETQYF
clone size: many; D gene: TRBD2; J gene: TRBJ2-7; V gene: TRBV28; CDR3 DNA: TGTGCCAGCAGTTTCCAGGGACTAGCGGACTACGAGCAGTACTTC; CDR3 protein: CASSFQGLADYEQYF
clone size: many; D gene: -; J gene: TRBJ1-5; V gene: TRBV7-2; CDR3 DNA: TGTGCCAGCAGCCTAGGGGGGGGGGCTGGTCAGCCCCAGCATTTT; CDR3 protein: CASSLGGGAGQPQHF
clone size: many; D gene: -; J gene: TRBJ2-7; V gene: TRBV6-2/TRBV6-3; CDR3 DNA: TGTGCCAGCAGTTACTCGCCGCGTATACCCAGGCAGTACTTC; CDR3 protein: CASSYSPRIPRQYF
clone size: many; D gene: TRBD1; J gene: TRBJ2-1; V gene: TRBV4-3; CDR3 DNA: TGCGCCAGCAGCCAAGAGGGCCTAGACCGGGACAGCAGGCTCTTC; CDR3 protein: CASSQEGLDRDSRLF
clone size: many; D gene: -; J gene: TRBJ2-6; V gene: TRBV30; CDR3 DNA: TGTGCCTGGAGTGTAGCGGGGACAGTGGCCAACGTCCTGACTTTC; CDR3 protein: CAWSVAGTVANVLTF
clone size: many; D gene: TRBD1; J gene: TRBJ2-6; V gene: TRBV4-3; CDR3 DNA: TGCGCCAGCAGCCAGGGACAGGGCGGGGCCAACGTCCTGACTTTC; CDR3 protein: CASSQGQGGANVLTF
clone size: many; D gene: -; J gene: TRBJ1-3; V gene: TRBV24-1; CDR3 DNA: TGTGCCACCAGTGATTTGAACGGAAACACCATATATTTT; CDR3 protein: CATSDLNGNTIYF
clone size: many; D gene: TRBD2; J gene: TRBJ2-7; V gene: TRBV18; CDR3 DNA: TGTGCCAGCTCACCAGTCGGGACTAGCGGGTACGAGCAGTACTTC; CDR3 protein: CASSPVGTSGYEQYF
clone size: many; D gene: -; J gene: TRBJ1-2; V gene: TRBV2; CDR3 DNA: TGTGCCAGCAGTCGGGGGGCGGGGCACTATGGCTACACCTTC; CDR3 protein: CASSRGAGHYGYTF
clone size: many; D gene: -; J gene: TRBJ1-2; V gene: TRBV7-2; CDR3 DNA: TGTGCCAGCAGCTCACGGGACTATGGCTACACCTTC; CDR3 protein: CASSSRDYGYTF
clone size: -; D gene: -; J gene: TRBJ1-2; V gene: TRBV6-1; CDR3 DNA: TGTGCCAGCAGACGGGATCTGGCTTATGGCTACACCTTC; CDR3 protein: CASRRDLAYGYTF
clone size: many; D gene: -; J gene: TRBJ2-3; V gene: TRBV20-1; CDR3 DNA: TGCAGTGCTTTTCGAGCGGGCGATAGCACAGATACGCAGTATTTT; CDR3 protein: CSAFRAGDSTDTQYF
clone size: many; D gene: -; J gene: TRBJ2-7; V gene: TRBV7-2; CDR3 DNA: TGTGCCAGCAGCTACTTAGGGCTCGAGCAGTACTTC; CDR3 protein: CASSYLGLEQYF
clone size: medium-sized; D gene: -; J gene: TRBJ1-5; V gene: TRBV6-2/TRBV6-3; CDR3 DNA: TGTGCCAGCAGTTATTCAGAGGCTCAGCCCCAGCATTTT; CDR3 protein: CASSYSEAQPQHF
clone size: many; D gene: TRBD1; J gene: TRBJ1-1; V gene: TRBV18; CDR3 DNA: TGTGCCAGCTCTCGACAGGGGTGGAACACTGAAGCTTTCTTT; CDR3 protein: CASSRQGWNTEAFF
clone size: -; D gene: -; J gene: TRBJ1-3; V gene: TRBV7-8; CDR3 DNA: TGTGCCAGCAGCTTGGCTTTTGGTGTCTCTGGAAACACCATATATTTT; CDR3 protein: CASSLAFGVSGNTIYF
clone size: many; D gene: -; J gene: TRBJ2-3; V gene: TRBV24-1; CDR3 DNA: TGTGCCACCAGTACCACAGAGAGCACAGATACGCAGTATTTT; CDR3 protein: CATSTTESTDTQYF
clone size: many; D gene: -; J gene: TRBJ1-2; V gene: TRBV5-1; CDR3 DNA: TGCGCCAGCAGCTTAGGACGGGGGGGGGACTATGGCTACACCTTC; CDR3 protein: CASSLGRGGDYGYTF
clone size: few; D gene: -; J gene: TRBJ1-3; V gene: TRBV6-5; CDR3 DNA: TGTGCCAGCAGTTACTCGATGGACAGAGGAAACACCATATATTTT; CDR3 protein: CASSYSMDRGNTIYF
clone size: -; D gene: -; J gene: TRBJ2-1; V gene: TRBV6-1; CDR3 DNA: TGTGCCAGCAGTGGGGTGGCAGGGAAAGGGCAGTTCTTC; CDR3 protein: CASSGVAGKGQFF
clone size: medium-sized; D gene: TRBD2; J gene: TRBJ2-1; V gene: TRBV20-1; CDR3 DNA: TGCAGTGCTAGAGATGAGGGCGGGAGGGCCTACAATGAGCAGTTCTTC; CDR3 protein: CSARDEGGRAYNEQFF
clone size: many; D gene: TRBD1; J gene: TRBJ1-1; V gene: TRBV24-1; CDR3 DNA: TGTGCCACCTCGGAGACAGGGACTGAAGCTTTCTTT; CDR3 protein: CATSETGTEAFF
clone size: many; D gene: -; J gene: TRBJ1-3; V gene: TRBV7-8; CDR3 DNA: TGTGCCAGCAGCTCAGGACCAGATCAGGCGATAGCTGGAAACACCATATATTTT; CDR3 protein: CASSSGPDQAIAGNTIYF
clone size: many; D gene: TRBD1; J gene: TRBJ2-2; V gene: TRBV24-1; CDR3 DNA: TGTGCCACCAGCGACAGGGGGGATAGGACCGGGGAGCTGTTTTTT; CDR3 protein: CATSDRGDRTGELFF
clone size: many; D gene: -; J gene: TRBJ2-5; V gene: TRBV5-1; CDR3 DNA: TGCGCCAGCAGCTCCCTTGTGACCCCCAGTCAAGAGACCCAGTACTTC; CDR3 protein: CASSSLVTPSQETQYF
clone size: many; D gene: -; J gene: TRBJ2-7; V gene: TRBV11-1; CDR3 DNA: TGTGCCAGCAGCTTAGGGCAGGACGGAGAATTTCTCTACGAGCAGTACTTC; CDR3 protein: CASSLGQDGEFLYEQYF
clone size: many; D gene: -; J gene: TRBJ2-2; V gene: TRBV7-3; CDR3 DNA: TGTGCCAGCAGCATAAACCCTAACACCGGGGAGCTGTTTTTT; CDR3 protein: CASSINPNTGELFF
clone size: many; D gene: -; J gene: TRBJ1-4; V gene: TRBV9; CDR3 DNA: TGTGCCAGCAGCGTAGGAAACACTAATGAAAAACTGTTTTTT; CDR3 protein: CASSVGNTNEKLFF
clone size: many; D gene: -; J gene: TRBJ2-1; V gene: TRBV13; CDR3 DNA: TGTGCCAGCAGCCCTCAGACGGGTAATGAGCAGTTCTTC; CDR3 protein: CASSPQTGNEQFF
clone size: many; D gene: -; J gene: TRBJ1-4; V gene: TRBV2; CDR3 DNA: TGTGCCAGCACCCCGGGTCCGCCCGGTGAAAAACTGTTTTTT; CDR3 protein: CASTPGPPGEKLFF
clone size: -; D gene: TRBD2; J gene: TRBJ2-1; V gene: TRBV7-6; CDR3 DNA: TGTGCCAGCAGCTTAGGGAGCCGTAGCGGGAGATTCTACAATGAGCAGTTCTTC; CDR3 protein: CASSLGSRSGRFYNEQFF
clone size: many; D gene: TRBD2; J gene: TRBJ2-7; V gene: TRBV27; CDR3 DNA: TGTGCCAGCTCTCGGCGGGAGATTAACGAGCAGTACTTC; CDR3 protein: CASSRREINEQYF
clone size: many; D gene: -; J gene: TRBJ1-1; V gene: TRBV16; CDR3 DNA: TGTGCCAGCAGCCTCGGACAGAACACTGAAGCTTTCTTT; CDR3 protein: CASSLGQNTEAFF
clone size: few; D gene: -; J gene: TRBJ2-3; V gene: TRBV6-4; CDR3 DNA: TGTGCCAGCAGTGACGGGAGCACAGATACGCAGTATTTT; CDR3 protein: CASSDGSTDTQYF
clone size: -; D gene: -; J gene: TRBJ2-7; V gene: TRBV19; CDR3 DNA: TGTGCCAGTAGTATCGCGAGCGGCCCCTACGAGCAGTACTTC; CDR3 protein: CASSIASGPYEQYF
clone size: many; D gene: TRBD1; J gene: TRBJ1-1; V gene: TRBV6-2/TRBV6-3; CDR3 DNA: TGTGCCAGCAGACGGGACAGGTTGAACACTGAAGCTTTCTTT; CDR3 protein: CASRRDRLNTEAFF
clone size: few; D gene: TRBD2; J gene: TRBJ2-1; V gene: TRBV12-3/TRBV12-4; CDR3 DNA: TGTGCCAGCAGTTTTAGCGGGAGGTCTTACAATGAGCAGTTCTTC; CDR3 protein: CASSFSGRSYNEQFF
clone size: many; D gene: TRBD2; J gene: TRBJ2-2; V gene: TRBV4-3; CDR3 DNA: TGCGCCAGCAGCCAAGGTACTAGCGGTAATACCGGGGAGCTGTTTTTT; CDR3 protein: CASSQGTSGNTGELFF
clone size: many; D gene: -; J gene: TRBJ2-5; V gene: TRBV19; CDR3 DNA: TGTGCCAGTAGTCAGTTCTGGGGGCTTGGGGGTGAGACCCAGTACTTC; CDR3 protein: CASSQFWGLGGETQYF
clone size: many; D gene: TRBD2; J gene: TRBJ2-1; V gene: TRBV9; CDR3 DNA: TGTGCCAGCAGCGTAGGCGGGACTAGTTACAATGAGCAGTTCTTC; CDR3 protein: CASSVGGTSYNEQFF
clone size: many; D gene: -; J gene: TRBJ2-3; V gene: TRBV19; CDR3 DNA: TGTGCCAGTAGTATAGACAGGGATTTTTCAGATACGCAGTATTTT; CDR3 protein: CASSIDRDFSDTQYF
clone size: many; D gene: -; J gene: TRBJ2-7; V gene: TRBV11-2; CDR3 DNA: TGTGCCAGCAGGGTTACGGCAGACTTGGGAGAGCAGTACTTC; CDR3 protein: CASRVTADLGEQYF
clone size: medium-sized; D gene: -; J gene: TRBJ2-7; V gene: TRBV6-2/TRBV6-3; CDR3 DNA: TGTGCCAGCAGTTACTCGGGGGGCGGCTCCTACGAGCAGTACTTC; CDR3 protein: CASSYSGGGSYEQYF
clone size: many; D gene: TRBD2; J gene: TRBJ2-7; V gene: TRBV11-1; CDR3 DNA: TGTGCCAGCAGCTTAGGATGGACTAGCGGGAGCTACGAGCAGTACTTC; CDR3 protein: CASSLGWTSGSYEQYF
clone size: once; D gene: -; J gene: TRBJ1-4; V gene: TRBV18; CDR3 DNA: TGTGCCAGCTCACCAGGGAGTAATAATGAAAAACTGTTTTTT; CDR3 protein: CASSPGSNNEKLFF
clone size: many; D gene: -; J gene: TRBJ1-5; V gene: TRBV12-3/TRBV12-4; CDR3 DNA: TGTGCCAGCAGTTTAGAACCGGGAGGGTCGGATCAGCCCCAGCATTTT; CDR3 protein: CASSLEPGGSDQPQHF
clone size: many; D gene: TRBD2; J gene: TRBJ2-1; V gene: TRBV4-2; CDR3 DNA: TGTGCCAGCAGCCAAGAGAGCGGGAGCTCCTACAATGAGCAGTTCTTC; CDR3 protein: CASSQESGSSYNEQFF
clone size: -; D gene: -; J gene: TRBJ1-2; V gene: TRBV30; CDR3 DNA: TGTGCCTGGAGTGTAAAGGGTGGGTTCCGTGGCTACACCTTC; CDR3 protein: CAWSVKGGFRGYTF
clone size: many; D gene: TRBD1; J gene: TRBJ1-1; V gene: TRBV14; CDR3 DNA: TGTGCCAGCAGCCAAGATAGGGCAGTACAGGGGTACTTTACTGAAGCTTTCTTT; CDR3 protein: CASSQDRAVQGYFTEAFF